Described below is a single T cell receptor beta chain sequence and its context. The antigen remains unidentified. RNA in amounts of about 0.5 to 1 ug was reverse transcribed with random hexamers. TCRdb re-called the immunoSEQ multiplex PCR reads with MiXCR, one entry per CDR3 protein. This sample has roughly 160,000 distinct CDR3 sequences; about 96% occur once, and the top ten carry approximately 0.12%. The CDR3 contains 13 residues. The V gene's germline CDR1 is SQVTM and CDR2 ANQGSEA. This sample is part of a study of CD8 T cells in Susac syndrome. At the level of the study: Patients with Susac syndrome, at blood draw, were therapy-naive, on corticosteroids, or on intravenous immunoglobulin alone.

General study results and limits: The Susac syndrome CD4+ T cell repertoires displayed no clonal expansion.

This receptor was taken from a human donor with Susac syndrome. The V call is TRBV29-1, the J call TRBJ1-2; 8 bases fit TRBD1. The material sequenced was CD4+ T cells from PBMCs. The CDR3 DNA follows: TGCAGTATAACTACAGGGGGTGCCTATGGCTACACCTTC. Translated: CSITTGGAYGYTF.